This is a list of T cell receptor beta chains from one sample in a study of blood T cell repertoires in COVID-19. Clones were read by immunoSEQ multiplex PCR, and TCRdb kept only the in-frame ones, dropping some. The sample carries 200,000 to 250,000 clones, 82% recorded once. The sample taken for sequencing was peripheral blood. The origin of the receptors is a woman older than 75 with COVID-19, enrolled during active disease. CDR3s include the opening cysteine and the closing phenylalanine or tryptophan. Clone size is shown for a subset of rows, as once, few, many or a class of expanded clone.

j_gene | abundance | v_gene | CDR3aa
TRBJ1-5 | - | TRBV28 | CASSLPRGGNQPQHF
TRBJ1-6 | once | TRBV5-4 | CASSNGDSTNSPLHF
TRBJ1-5 | - | TRBV19 | CASSPGQRNQPQHF
TRBJ1-5 | - | TRBV5-6 | CASSSWDTRNQPQHF
TRBJ1-5 | - | TRBV19 | CASSILQSLNQPQHF
TRBJ2-3 | - | TRBV19 | CASSSGTSTDTQYF
TRBJ2-5 | - | TRBV5-1 | CASSPDRETQYF
TRBJ1-3 | - | TRBV11-2 | CASSRPGQGTGNTIYF
TRBJ1-6 | few | TRBV2 | CASSQQGENSPLHF
TRBJ2-1 | - | TRBV5-1 | CASSLAETGPHEQFF
TRBJ1-5 | - | TRBV2 | CASSEALGGDQPQHF
TRBJ1-4 | few | TRBV19 | CASSTPGTGLEKLFF
TRBJ1-4 | - | TRBV28 | CASTRGGVNEKLFF
TRBJ1-6 | - | TRBV4-2 | CASSQDAAGKGPPLHF
TRBJ2-3 | few | TRBV5-6 | CASILGRFRTDTQYF
TRBJ2-2 | - | TRBV15 | CATSSQREVPSGLFF
TRBJ2-6 | - | TRBV27 | CASSPRPGQGISGANVLTF
TRBJ1-1 | - | TRBV30 | CAWSVPRRRGEEAFF
TRBJ1-2 | - | TRBV6-5 | CASSYSGRAPLYGYTF
TRBJ1-1 | - | TRBV9 | CASTGDLNTEAFF
TRBJ2-1 | - | TRBV5-4 | CASSWDRREQFF
TRBJ2-5 | - | TRBV5-5 | CASSFQGEETQYF
TRBJ1-1 | few | TRBV5-6 | CASSSRLDSREAFF
TRBJ1-6 | - | TRBV27 | CASSFYSMSSYNSPLHF
TRBJ1-1 | - | TRBV2 | CASSGTGGTEAFF
TRBJ1-4 | - | TRBV11-2 | CASSLTAVATNEKLFF
TRBJ2-3 | - | TRBV10-3 | CAISGGLAGVEDTQYF
TRBJ1-4 | once | TRBV7-9 | CASSPPSNEKLFF
TRBJ2-3 | - | TRBV19 | CASRRRLVTDTQYF
TRBJ2-1 | - | TRBV18 | CASSPGQAPYNEQFF
TRBJ2-6 | - | TRBV12-1 | CASSLQTPRSGANVLTF
TRBJ1-5 | - | TRBV12-3/TRBV12-4 | CASSFREGQPQHF
TRBJ1-1 | - | TRBV19 | CASSMREAFF
TRBJ1-2 | - | TRBV5-1 | CASSITGDSGYTF
TRBJ2-5 | - | TRBV6-6 | CASSTGGKPQETQYF
TRBJ1-2 | - | TRBV25-1 | CASSRDRGGYGYTF
TRBJ1-1 | - | TRBV30 | CAWSARNTEAFF
TRBJ1-1 | - | TRBV7-9 | CASSSGQPEAFF
TRBJ2-2 | - | TRBV9 | CASTRQATGELFF
TRBJ1-4 | - | TRBV6-6 | CASRTQLRGGDEKLFF
TRBJ1-2 | once | TRBV5-1 | CASSYGQGAYGYTF
TRBJ2-7 | - | TRBV10-3 | CAISGGTGILREQYF
TRBJ1-5 | - | TRBV28 | CASILQGGGNQPQHF
TRBJ2-1 | - | TRBV6-2/TRBV6-3 | CASGLVQGAVSVQFF
TRBJ1-5 | - | TRBV28 | CASNNPGRGNQPQHF